The clone carrying this T cell receptor beta chain was counted a single time. The antigen remains undetermined. Trimming removed 7 bases at V and 5 bases at J, with 17 bases between. Germline loops: CDR1 DFQATT, CDR2 SNEGSKA (reference sequence). The CDR3 has 13 residues. The sample comes from a study of post-analysis software for immune sequencing data. About the study: There were relapsing-remitting, secondary progressive and progressive-relapsing multiple sclerosis among the disease courses included.

Study-wide findings and caveats: TRBV5-6, TRBV5-1 and TRBV20-1 belonged to a set of about five TRBV segments that were more frequent in patients than controls. Among multiple sclerosis patients, normalized Chao1 diversity was significantly below that of controls. Samples prepared in the same batch strongly co-clustered by F measure.

Unique-molecular-identifier-tagged TCR beta cDNA libraries were used. T cells numbering about 0.85 to 10 million yielded 450,000 to 500,000 cDNA molecules. TCRdb itself ran the PCR reads through MiXCR, one entry per CDR3 protein. The repertoire holds approximately 630,000 distinct CDR3 sequences, with around 64% as singletons. The material sequenced was blood. This clonotype was sampled from a girl aged 2 to 9 with multiple sclerosis. The J gene is TRBJ2-5, the V gene TRBV20-1; TRBD1 is a possible D gene (5 bases). The CDR3, as DNA: TGCAGTGGTAGGGGAAGCATTTGGGAGACCCAGTACTTC. Its translation: CSGRGSIWETQYF.